A single sample is the source of the 26 T cell receptor beta chains below, sequenced in a study of control samples from healthy donors and cancer patients. Clones were read by immunoSEQ multiplex PCR, and TCRdb kept only the in-frame ones, dropping some. The sample carries roughly 140,000 clones, 89% recorded once. The source material was blood. The receptor source for this set is a man aged 30 to 39 in good health.

This clone was recorded only once. V gene TRBV24-1 combines with J gene TRBJ1-2, with no clear D. Per the germline V gene, CDR1 is KGHDR and CDR2 is SFDVKD. The germline V and J ends were trimmed by 4 bases and 5 bases, with 10 bases remaining between them. The CDR3 extends over 13 amino acids. CDR3 nucleotides: TGTGCCACCAGTGACCCGACGGGGTATGGCTACACCTTC. Protein sequence: CATSDPTGYGYTF.

This clone was seen only a few times. V usage is TRBV7-2 and J usage is TRBJ2-5; D possibly corresponds to TRBD2 (5 bases). The CDR3 is made up of 14 amino acids. Germline lookup yields CDR1 SGHTA and CDR2 FQGNSA. V was shortened by 5 bases and J by 5 bases, with 15 bases between the two germline ends. CDR3 residues: CASSPRGPGETQYF. The DNA for the CDR3 is TGTGCCAGCAGCCCGCGAGGGCCCGGGGAGACCCAGTACTTC.

The chain joins TRBV6-5 to TRBJ2-7, with D perhaps TRBD2 (5 bases). CDR3 length: 12 residues. V was cut by 8 bases and J by 3 bases, with 11 bases left in between. Germline-derived CDR1 and CDR2 are MNHEY and SVGAGI. CDR3: CASSREGYEQYF. The CDR3 bases are TGTGCCAGCTCAAGAGAGGGCTACGAGCAGTACTTC.

The rearrangement links TRBV4-1 to TRBJ2-5; 7 bases are shared with TRBD1. Germline CDR1 is MGHRA and CDR2 is YSYEKL. The CDR3 covers 16 residues. V shed 1 base and J 4 bases; nucleotides not matched to a gene: 9. The CDR3, as DNA: TGCGCCAGCAGCCAAGTTGGGCTAGGGGGCCCAGAGACCCAGTACTTC. Protein sequence: CASSQVGLGGPETQYF.

This clone was picked up a small number of times. This chain connects TRBV7-8 to TRBJ1-2; D is ambiguous. Germline V gives CDR1 SGHVS, CDR2 FQNEAQ. Trimming took off 1 base at V and 1 base at J, with 7 bases between the two ends. This CDR3 comprises 14 residues. CDR3 residues: CASSLEFRNYGYTF. The CDR3 DNA reads as TGTGCCAGCAGCTTAGAATTTCGTAACTATGGCTACACCTTC.

This rearrangement joins TRBV4-1 to TRBJ2-3, with 8 positions matching TRBD2. The V and J ends lost 3 bases and 5 bases, in that order; junction bases with no gene match: 22. The germline V gene has CDR1 MGHRA and CDR2 YSYEKL. The length of the CDR3 is 20 residues. The CDR3 sequence is CASSQVGLMRGARVEDTQYF. The DNA for the CDR3 is TGCGCCAGCAGCCAGGTTGGACTGATGCGGGGGGCCAGGGTTGAAGATACGCAGTATTTT.

This clone was observed a single time. The chain has TRBV24-1 and TRBJ2-6, with a possible D match to TRBD1 (6 bases). The length of the CDR3 is 19 residues. Looked up from germline, CDR1 is KGHDR and CDR2 is SFDVKD. V was shortened by 3 bases and J by 0 bases, with 17 bases between the two germline ends. The CDR3 loop reads CATSDGAFTGYSGANVLTF. As DNA, the CDR3 is TGTGCCACCAGTGATGGCGCCTTTACAGGGTACTCTGGGGCCAACGTCCTGACTTTC.

The CDR3 loop is CASSERTVGTEAFF. DNA of the CDR3: TGTGCCAGCAGCGAAAGGACGGTGGGGACTGAAGCTTTCTTT. This rearrangement joins TRBV9 to TRBJ1-1; D gene unclear. V lost 3 bases and J lost 5, with 14 bases in between. CDR1 is SGDLS, CDR2 YYNGEE, per germline. This CDR3 is 14 amino acids long. The variable domain in full, completed from reference TRBV9 and TRBJ1-1, reads DSGVTQTPKHLITATGQRVTLRCSPRSGDLSVYWYQQSLDQGLQFLIQYYNGEERAKGNILERFSAQQFPDLHSELNLSSLELGDSALYFCASSERTVGTEAFFGQGTRLTVV.

This chain joins TRBV19 and TRBJ2-7; D is perhaps TRBD1 or TRBD2 (5 bases each). The CDR3 length is 15 residues. Germline V CDR1 and CDR2: LNHDA, SQIVND (reference sequence). The germline V and J ends were trimmed by 4 bases and 5 bases, with 18 bases remaining between them. This CDR3 reads CASSTEDTFSHEQYF. The CDR3 DNA is TGTGCCAGTAGTACGGAGGACACTTTTTCCCACGAGCAGTACTTC.

V and J are TRBV7-8 and TRBJ1-1; D may be TRBD1 (5 bases). Germline values: CDR1 SGHVS, CDR2 FQNEAQ. With 2 bases removed from V and 1 base from J, the gap between germline ends came to 8 bases. This CDR3 is 14 amino acids long. The DNA for the CDR3 is TGTGCCAGCAGCTTAAATAGGGGGAACACTGAAGCTTTCTTT. As protein: CASSLNRGNTEAFF.

In this sample, this clone turned up a few times. The rearrangement joins TRBV27 to TRBJ2-1, with 14 bases fitting TRBD2. Germline V CDR1 and CDR2: MNHEY, SMNVEV (reference sequence). The CDR3 consists of 20 residues. Unmatched junction bases numbered 16, after V lost 6 bases and J lost 3 bases. CDR3 coding DNA: TGTGCCAGCAGACTAAAAAAATGGACTAGCGGGGGGCGTCTCTACAATGAGCAGTTCTTC. Amino acids: CASRLKKWTSGGRLYNEQFF.

The rearrangement uses TRBV10-3 and TRBJ2-7; 7 nucleotides agree with TRBD1. J gave up 4 bases and V 3 bases, and 6 bases lay outside the gene matches. Germline loops: CDR1 ENHRY, CDR2 SYGVKD. The length of the CDR3 is 14 residues. CDR3 nucleotides: TGTGCCATCAGTGATGGGGACAGAGTTTACGAGCAGTACTTC. Translated: CAISDGDRVYEQYF.

The J gene is TRBJ2-7, the V gene TRBV7-2; 7 bases fit TRBD1. The CDR3 loop spans 15 amino acids. V shed 5 bases and J 2 bases; nucleotides not matched to a gene: 9. Germline V gene lookup returns CDR1 SGHTA and CDR2 FQGNSA. For the CDR3, the DNA is TGTGCCAGCAGCATCACGACAGGGTGGACCTACGAGCAGTACTTC. As protein: CASSITTGWTYEQYF.

CDR3 sequence (DNA): TGTGCCACCAGCAGGGACAGGGCAGATACGCAGTATTTT. It translates to CATSRDRADTQYF. The gene calls are TRBV15 and TRBJ2-3; 8 bases line up with TRBD1. V lost 3 bases to trimming and J lost 4 bases; unmatched junction nucleotides: 0. The CDR3 covers 13 residues. The V gene's germline CDR1 is LNHNV and CDR2 YYDKDF (reference sequence).

This chain links TRBV5-6 with TRBJ2-1; 12 bases line up with TRBD1. Germline CDR1 reads SGHDT; CDR2 reads YYEEEE. The CDR3 totals 16 residues. With V trimmed by 3 bases and J by 7 bases, 8 bases remained unmatched. In DNA form, the CDR3 reads TGTGCCAGCAGCTCCGGGACAGGGGGCGCGAGTAATGAGCAGTTCTTC. Its translation: CASSSGTGGASNEQFF.

The rearrangement joins TRBV7-6 to TRBJ1-6, with 7 positions matching TRBD1. V lost 1 base and J lost 2; bases outside the gene matches: 5. The CDR3 is 17 residues long. Per the germline V gene, CDR1 is SGHVS and CDR2 is FNYEAQ. The CDR3 bases are TGTGCCAGCAGCTTAGGTCTCAGGGGGACCTATAATTCACCCCTCCACTTT. Protein: CASSLGLRGTYNSPLHF.

The chain links TRBV7-2 to TRBJ2-5; 7 nucleotides line up with TRBD2. CDR1 and CDR2 (germline): SGHTA, FQGNSA. V was pared by 5 bases and J by 5 bases, with 11 bases of the junction left unmatched. This CDR3 is 15 amino acids long. CDR3 sequence (DNA): TGTGCCAGCAGCCCGAGCGGGGCGGCCCGGGAGACCCAGTACTTC. It is translated as CASSPSGAARETQYF.

J is TRBJ2-5 and V is TRBV11-3; TRBD2 aligns across 7 bases. This CDR3 comprises 11 residues. V gave up 5 bases and J gave up 7 bases; unmatched junction bases: 1. Germline CDR1 SGHNT, CDR2 YENEEA. This CDR3 reads CASSPGGTQYF. In DNA, the CDR3 is TGTGCCAGCAGCCCGGGGGGGACCCAGTACTTC.

Turning to this clone: Distinct nucleotide sequences in the sample also encode this CDR3. The chain joins TRBV7-9 to TRBJ2-1; possibly TRBD1 for D (5 bases). Germline CDR1 SEHNR, CDR2 FQNEAQ (reference sequence). V lost 1 base and J lost 6, with 7 bases in between. CDR3 size: 13 residues. CDR3 in amino acids: CASSLGQGNEQFF. DNA of the CDR3: TGTGCCAGCAGCTTAGGTCAGGGCAATGAGCAGTTCTTC.

V is TRBV2 and J is TRBJ2-5; TRBD1 is a possible D gene (5 bases). With 1 base removed from V and 5 bases from J, the gap between germline ends came to 11 bases. CDR1 SNHLY and CDR2 FYNNEI come from the germline V gene. The length of the CDR3 is 14 residues. For the CDR3, the DNA is TGTGCCAGCAGTGAAGAAGGGGTGTCGGAGACCCAGTACTTC. This gives the protein CASSEEGVSETQYF.

The V call is TRBV5-1, the J call TRBJ2-5; a possible D gene is TRBD2 (5 bases). The CDR3 extends over 14 amino acids. V was shortened by 4 bases and J by 4 bases, with 14 bases between the two germline ends. The germline V gene has CDR1 SGHRS and CDR2 YFSETQ. The CDR3 loop is CASSRDLKSETQYF. For the CDR3, the DNA is TGCGCCAGCAGCCGGGATCTTAAGTCAGAGACCCAGTACTTC.

This CDR3 is CASSQERLNQPQHF. CDR3 bases: TGCGCCAGCAGCCAAGAGCGACTAAATCAGCCCCAGCATTTT. J is TRBJ1-5 and V is TRBV4-1; D is unresolved. This CDR3 spans 14 amino acids. V was shortened by 0 bases and J by 4 bases, with 7 bases between the two germline ends. Germline-derived CDR1 and CDR2 are MGHRA and YSYEKL.

This clone appeared a single time. The chain recombines TRBV6-5 with TRBJ2-7; 10 bases are a match to TRBD1. Germline CDR1 is MNHEY and CDR2 is SVGAGI. This CDR3 has 15 residues. With 6 bases clipped from V and 2 bases from J, the junction kept 7 bases outside the gene matches. Here the CDR3 DNA reads TGTGCCAGCAGCACTACCGGGACAGGGGCCTACGAGCAGTACTTC. Protein sequence: CASSTTGTGAYEQYF.

The rearrangement joins TRBV18 to TRBJ1-5; D perhaps matches TRBD1 (5 bases). V was clipped by 0 bases and J by 7 bases, with 13 bases between them. Germline-derived CDR1 and CDR2 are KGHSH and LQKENI. The CDR3 sequence is 15 residues long. The CDR3 nucleotides are TGTGCCAGCTCACCACCGGGCCCGGGGGGGCAGCCCCAGCATTTT. The encoded protein is CASSPPGPGGQPQHF.

CDR3 DNA: TGTGCCAGCAAAAGTAGCGTATACTCCTACAATGAGCAGTTCTTC. Amino acids: CASKSSVYSYNEQFF. The rearrangement links TRBV6-5 to TRBJ2-1; TRBD2 is a possible D gene (5 bases). The germline V gene encodes CDR1 MNHEY and CDR2 SVGAGI. The CDR3 is 15 residues long. With 7 bases removed from V and 0 bases from J, the gap between germline ends came to 13 bases.

This clone is a singleton in its sample. The chain combines TRBV6-5 with TRBJ1-1; D is ambiguous. V was shortened by 7 bases and J by 1 base, with 10 bases between the two germline ends. Germline V gene lookup returns CDR1 MNHEY and CDR2 SVGAGI. The CDR3 is 13 amino acids. The CDR3 DNA is TGTGCCAGCACGGTCCAGGCGAACACTGAAGCTTTCTTT. This translates into CASTVQANTEAFF.